This T cell receptor (beta chain) was sequenced during a study of T cell changes during pregnancy in multiple sclerosis. In this sample, this clone turned up a few times. The table came from immunoSEQ multiplex PCR; TCRdb's copy has only in-frame clones and leaves some out. Altogether approximately 74,000 clones are present, approximately 86% being singletons, with the ten largest covering less than 4%. Germline CDR1 and CDR2: MNHEY and SMNVEV (reference sequence). The V gene end was trimmed by 7 bases and the J gene end by 2 bases; junction bases not matched to a gene: 8. The CDR3 has 16 amino acids.

The clonotype comes from a female donor with multiple sclerosis, enrolled in a pregnancy study. The sequencing used peripheral blood, collected before pregnancy. The chain has TRBV27 and TRBJ2-6, with 7 bases that match TRBD1. CDR3 DNA sequence: TGTGCCAGCAAGGACAGGCTTTACCCTGGGGCCAACGTCCTGACTTTC. Protein sequence: CASKDRLYPGANVLTF.